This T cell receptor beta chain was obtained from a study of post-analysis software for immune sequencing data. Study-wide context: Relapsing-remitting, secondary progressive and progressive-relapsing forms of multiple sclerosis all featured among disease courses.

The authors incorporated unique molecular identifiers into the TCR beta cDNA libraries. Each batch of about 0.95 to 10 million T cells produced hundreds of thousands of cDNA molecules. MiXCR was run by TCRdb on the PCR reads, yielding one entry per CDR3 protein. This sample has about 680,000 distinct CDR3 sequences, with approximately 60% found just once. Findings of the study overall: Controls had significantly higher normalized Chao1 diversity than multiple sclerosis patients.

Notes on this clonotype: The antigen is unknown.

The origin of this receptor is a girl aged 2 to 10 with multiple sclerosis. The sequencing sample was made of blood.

The CDR3 DNA sequence: TGTGCCAGCGGCCGGGGCTTAGCCAAAAACATTCAGTACTTC. This encodes CASGRGLAKNIQYF. The genes are TRBV27 and TRBJ2-4; perhaps D is TRBD1 or TRBD2 (5 bases each). The V end lost 8 bases, the J end lost 0 bases, and 11 bases lay between the germline ends. The CDR3 sequence is 14 residues long. Germline V lookup: CDR1 MNHEY, CDR2 SMNVEV (reference sequence).